This T cell receptor beta chain derives from a study of cytomegalovirus exposure and HLA in healthy donors. The wider study: The approximately 660 first-cohort repertoires shared a platform with the 120 or so validation repertoires, as reported in a later analysis. General observations from the study: Researchers catalogued approximately 170 TCR beta chains as cytomegalovirus-associated. It was reportedly the case that the classifier diagnosed cytomegalovirus status with high specificity and sensitivity.

Clones were sequenced by immunoSEQ multiplex PCR, and TCRdb holds only the in-frame ones, with some missing. The sample includes some 140,000 clones, 82% of them seen just once. Concerning this clone: Its cognate antigen is unknown.

The donors were part of the 120-subject validation cohort, which stood apart from the roughly 700-subject first cohort. Germline V gives CDR1 SGHAT, CDR2 FQNNGV. V lost 1 base and J 7 bases, leaving 16 bases between the germline ends. This CDR3 region has 16 residues. The chain joins TRBV11-2 to TRBJ2-2; possible D gene TRBD1, 6 bases. This clonotype was obtained from a man younger than 40 in good health and CMV-seropositive. The specimen sequenced was PBMCs. The CDR3 reads CASSLVLSGTFGELFF. CDR3 nucleotides: TGTGCCAGCAGCTTAGTTTTGTCCGGGACATTCGGGGAGCTGTTTTTT.